This T cell receptor beta chain was sequenced for a study of T cell responses to AZD1222 COVID-19 vaccine. Findings and caveats of the study: Baseline testing showed seropositivity in only a handful of AZD1222 recipients. It should be noted that donors were predominantly white British and more often female, and clonal diversity was possibly underestimated.

Trimming took off 0 bases at V and 6 bases at J, with 9 bases between the two ends. There are 14 residues in the CDR3. Germline lookup yields CDR1 GTSNPN and CDR2 SVGIG (reference sequence). In its sample, this clone was seen once. Antigen unknown. Pooling covered second doses at about 4 or about 12 weeks. The table came from immunoSEQ multiplex PCR; TCRdb's copy has only in-frame clones and leaves some out. The sample includes 150,000 to 200,000 clones, approximately 94% of them seen just once. The clonotype comes from an adult who received the AZD1222 COVID-19 vaccine. This specimen consisted of peripheral blood, obtained 28 days after the second AZD1222 dose. The chain uses TRBV30 and TRBJ1-6; no definite D call. The CDR3 sequence is CAWSVRRSNSPLHF. The CDR3 nucleotides read TGTGCCTGGAGTGTACGACGTAGTAATTCACCCCTCCACTTT.